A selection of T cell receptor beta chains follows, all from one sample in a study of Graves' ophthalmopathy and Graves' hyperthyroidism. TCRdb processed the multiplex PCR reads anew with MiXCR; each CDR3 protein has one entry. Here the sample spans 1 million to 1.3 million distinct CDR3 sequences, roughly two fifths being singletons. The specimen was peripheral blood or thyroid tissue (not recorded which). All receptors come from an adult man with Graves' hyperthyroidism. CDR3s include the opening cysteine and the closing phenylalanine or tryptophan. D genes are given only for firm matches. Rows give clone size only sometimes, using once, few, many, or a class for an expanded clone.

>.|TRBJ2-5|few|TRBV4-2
CASSQASEETQYF
TGTGCCAGCAGCCAAGCTAGCGAGGAGACCCAGTACTTC
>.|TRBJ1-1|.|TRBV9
CASSASQGRGTEAFF
TGTGCCAGCAGCGCCTCGCAGGGGCGAGGCACTGAAGCTTTCTTT
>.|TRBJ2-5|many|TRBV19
CASSIGGRETQYF
TGTGCCAGTAGTATAGGAGGGAGAGAGACCCAGTACTTC
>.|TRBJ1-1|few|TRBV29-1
CSSRRGGEAFF
TGCAGCTCCCGGCGTGGAGGTGAAGCTTTCTTT
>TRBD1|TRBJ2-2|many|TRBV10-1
CASSVGGQEITGELFF
TGCGCCAGCAGTGTCGGCGGACAGGAGATCACCGGGGAGCTGTTTTTT
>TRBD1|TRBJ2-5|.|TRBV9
CASSVEGTGNPQETQYF
TGTGCCAGCAGCGTAGAAGGGACAGGGAATCCCCAAGAGACCCAGTACTTC
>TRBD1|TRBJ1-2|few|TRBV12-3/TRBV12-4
CASSGTGTFYGYTF
TGTGCCAGCAGTGGGACAGGGACCTTTTATGGCTACACCTTC
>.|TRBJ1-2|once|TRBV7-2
CASSLGHWGGYTF
TGTGCCAGCAGCCTCGGACACTGGGGTGGCTACACCTTC
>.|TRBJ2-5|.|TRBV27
CASSHNRERETQYF
TGTGCCAGCAGCCACAACAGGGAAAGGGAGACCCAGTACTTC
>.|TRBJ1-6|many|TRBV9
CASSEGNRYNSPLHF
TGTGCCAGCAGCGAGGGGAACAGATATAATTCACCCCTCCACTTT
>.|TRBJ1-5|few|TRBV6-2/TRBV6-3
CASSWESNQPQHF
TGTGCCAGCAGTTGGGAGAGCAATCAGCCCCAGCATTTT
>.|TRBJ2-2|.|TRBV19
CASSIDPGRANTGELFF
TGTGCCAGTAGTATAGATCCCGGCCGCGCGAACACCGGGGAGCTGTTTTTT
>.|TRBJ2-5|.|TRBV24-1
CATALHGYETQYF
TGTGCCACCGCCTTGCACGGCTATGAGACCCAGTACTTC
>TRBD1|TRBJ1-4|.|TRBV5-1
CASSFQGDAWEKLFF
TGCGCCAGCAGCTTTCAGGGGGATGCTTGGGAAAAACTGTTTTTT
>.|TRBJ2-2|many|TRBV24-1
CATRAVTGELFF
TGTGCCACCCGAGCGGTCACCGGGGAGCTGTTTTTT
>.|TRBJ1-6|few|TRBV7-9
CASSLSGTLTYNSPLHF
TGTGCCAGCAGCTTATCCGGGACATTGACCTATAATTCACCCCTCCACTTT
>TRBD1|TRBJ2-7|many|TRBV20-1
CSAGDRGRDEQYF
TGCAGTGCTGGGGACAGGGGGCGCGACGAGCAGTACTTC
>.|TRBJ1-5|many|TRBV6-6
CASTGRGNQPQHF
TGTGCCAGCACGGGGCGAGGCAATCAGCCCCAGCATTTT
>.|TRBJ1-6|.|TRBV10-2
CASSYSTSSYNSPLHF
TGTGCCAGCAGTTATAGCACGAGCTCCTATAATTCACCCCTCCACTTT
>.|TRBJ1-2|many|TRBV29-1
CSVEIGIGAGGYTF
TGCAGCGTGGAGATTGGGATAGGGGCAGGTGGCTACACCTTC
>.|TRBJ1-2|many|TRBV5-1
CASSKTTDRNYGYTF
TGCGCCAGCAGCAAGACTACGGACAGAAACTATGGCTACACCTTC
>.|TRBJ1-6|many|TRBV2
CASLTDGNNSPLHF
TGTGCCAGCCTAACGGACGGGAATAATTCACCCCTCCACTTT
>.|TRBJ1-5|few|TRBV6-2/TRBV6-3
CASSWEFGGQPQHF
TGTGCCAGCAGTTGGGAGTTTGGGGGGCAGCCCCAGCATTTT